This T cell receptor (beta chain) was retrieved from a study of cytomegalovirus exposure and HLA in healthy donors (dated by TCRdb to about 2017). General notes on the study: An earlier analysis of several hundred of the donors reported 250 to 350 Gb of sequence data and 117 million unique TCR beta sequences from 150 million to 200 million T cells. An early release covering more than 500 HLA-typed donors comprised roughly 300 gigabases of sequencing data and 85 million to 100 million unique TCR sequences. Of the approximately 400 genotyped donors, about 84% fell in the genetic ancestry cluster associated with self-reported Caucasian donors. The study aimed to test whether signatures of past pathogen exposure could be identified by cataloging public T cell receptors. The study profiled the T cell repertoires of about 640 subjects by immunosequencing and related them to cytomegalovirus serostatus. Along with the approximately 650-subject first cohort, a separate validation cohort of over a hundred different subjects was used. To predict cytomegalovirus infection status, the study combined high-throughput TCR immunosequencing, statistical association of individual TCRs with disease status, and machine learning. A later analysis re-analyzed previously published TCR beta repertoires from approximately 700 donors and added high-resolution HLA genotyping to study TCR occurrence patterns. Rather than drawing on any new phenotypic data, the later analysis identified candidate immune exposures from TCR beta sequences and the way those sequences occurred across donors. An earlier analysis of roughly 600 of the donors used high-throughput TCR beta sequencing to judge whether each TCR beta V gene segment behaved as functional or pseudogenic. Alongside the repertoire data, information on donor age, sex, ethnicity and CMV serostatus was compiled. In a later genetic analysis, genome-wide SNP genotypes for about three fifths of the 666 donors were used, and that subset was treated as a discovery cohort. All discovery cohort repertoires had been generated using a single sequencing platform. HLA typing covered class I and class II loci at four-digit resolution. The number of donors typed differed by locus, with roughly 620-630 for A, B, C, DRB1 and DQB1, more than 500 for DQA1, over 600 for DPA1, and approximately 470 for DPB1. A handful of DR-DQ haplotypes were handled as single units for association and clustering because linkage in the cohort was strong. Across about 370 genotyped donors of the cohort, an average of about 240,000 unique TCR beta nucleotide sequences per donor were sequenced, and 15% to 20% of those sequences were non-productive. The paper as a whole reports these results and caveats: Because some donors lacked HLA typing at each locus, the association tests relied only on the typed subset. Across donors, most TCR sequences were observed very rarely, whereas some public TCRs were present in many individuals. Roughly uniform sequencing depth across donors was assumed in presence/absence analyses, although this assumption may not hold. A further reported finding was that TCR beta sequences accurately predicted the HLA-A and HLA-B alleles for most subjects in the first cohort. Three of the identified cytomegalovirus-associated TCR beta chains were confirmed in vitro to be specific for cytomegalovirus antigens. Strong co-occurrence of HLA alleles, especially DR and DQ, made assigning TCR associations to individual alleles difficult. In an earlier analysis of under 600 of the donors, most TCR beta V segments were observed in productive rearrangements about 87% or about 30% of the time, broadly matching IMGT annotations. CMV serostatus was the only immune exposure information available for the cohort. The study gave a list of roughly 150 TCR beta chains associated with cytomegalovirus. The classifier was reported to diagnose cytomegalovirus status with high specificity and sensitivity in both the original and validation cohorts. In a later analysis, over 15,000 TCR beta sequences were associated with specific HLA alleles at a false discovery rate of 0.05. The sequencing pipeline was judged likely to have produced a cluster of highly shared sequence variants as a technical artifact. In a later analysis, HLA-associated TCR beta chains were found to be more clonally expanded and to have lower generation probabilities than equally common non-associated chains. A later genetic analysis reported fewer N-insertions in productive TCRs among donors in an Asian-associated ancestry cluster than the roughly 620-donor mean. A later analysis reported that several top co-occurrence clusters appeared linked to parvovirus B19, influenza, CMV and Epstein-Barr virus. An association between a missense DCLRE1C variant and V-gene and J-gene trimming of TCR beta chains was found in a later genetic analysis and replicated in an independent cohort. Because counts were too low, more than 15 rarely observed V segments, including chromosome 9 orphons, were excluded from the earlier analysis of 587 of the donors. It was suggested by the authors that the approach could potentially be generalized to other disease states and immunological phenotypes. Correlated functional status among segregating V segments might be attributable to linkage disequilibrium, but an unknown experimental factor could not be ruled out. In a later analysis, most CMV-associated TCR beta chains were found to appear HLA-restricted, with HLA associations seemingly driven largely by CMV exposure. Only TCR beta chains were sequenced in this cohort, and the absence of alpha or paired-chain data limited detectable features. A later analysis found that TCR association rates varied across HLA loci, with DRB1 alleles showing the most associated TCRs and HLA-C alleles the fewest.

The cohort comprised 666 healthy bone marrow donors. All cohort members were sampled while nominally healthy, although unrecorded immune exposures were likely present. The donor was CMV seronegative and belonged to the group of around 400 seronegative cohort members. A peripheral blood sample was provided by each donor, and peripheral blood mononuclear cells were used for TCR beta sequencing. The Qiagen DNeasy Blood Extraction Kit was used to extract genomic DNA from the blood cell samples. Library generation was performed with the immunoSEQ multiplex PCR assay. A mixture of 60 forward primers for TCR Vbeta segments and 13 reverse primers for TCR Jbeta segments was used in the multiplex PCR. The CDR3 region of rearranged TCR beta genes was amplified from genomic DNA by a multiplex PCR assay. Amplified TCR beta libraries were sequenced as 87-base-pair reads on the Illumina HiSeq System. On the authors' methods: In a later analysis, about 80 million unique TCR beta chains were counted across the approximately 620 repertoires, and roughly 11 million of these chains were shared by at least two donors. A nearest-neighbor algorithm error-corrected the raw reads and collapsed the reads into unique sequences, merging closely related sequences to remove PCR and sequencing errors. CDR3 sequences were aligned to IMGT reference sequences to assign V, D and J gene segments. For a sequence to be retained, at least a six-nucleotide match to both a V gene segment and a J gene segment was required. A rearrangement was called productive if the CDR3 had no stop codons and remained in frame with V and J, and every other rearrangement was called non-productive. CDR3 was defined according to IMGT convention as the region running from the second conserved V-encoded cysteine to the conserved J-encoded phenylalanine. The earlier analysis of approximately 500 of the donors excluded sequences that lacked an unambiguous match to a single V gene segment. In an earlier analysis of some 590 of the donors, V segments were called functional above 56.7% productive rearrangements and were called segregating when the between-donor standard deviation exceeded 5%. A statistical classification framework was developed to diagnose cytomegalovirus status using the catalog of TCR beta chain sequences. In a later analysis, V and J genes were assigned by comparing TCR nucleotide sequences against IMGT/GENE-DB human TR gene sequences. In a later analysis, CDR3 sequences and most-parsimonious VDJ recombination scenarios were assigned using the TCRdist pipeline. In a later analysis, each TCR beta chain was defined by its CDR3 amino acid sequence together with its V-gene family, and reads lacking a unique V-gene family were excluded. As a way to deal with suspected cross-contamination and a sequencing artifact, a later analysis dropped roughly 600 nucleotide sequences that were highly shared and had low generation probability. In a later analysis, a clonal expansion index for each public chain was calculated from normalized within-repertoire ranks of inferred template counts. In a later analysis, generation probabilities were computed with a VDJ recombination model fitted to out-of-frame rearrangements, and the resulting probabilities were checked against IGoR. In a later analysis, hypergeometric tests were used to score TCR-TCR, TCR-HLA and TCR-CMV co-occurrence, with a repertoire-size bias correction applied to TCR pairs. A later analysis estimated false discovery rates by permuting HLA or CMV assignments 20 times. In a later analysis, co-occurring TCRs were grouped using DBSCAN, and TCRdist sequence similarity was added for clustering within HLA-allele-positive subsets. Repertoires with fewer than 30,000 or more than 120,000 public chains, plus five repertoires with anomalous nucleotide sharing, were excluded from co-occurrence clustering. TCRdb's version of the immuneACCESS table is confined to in-frame rearrangements and falls short of the full clone set. An unresolved V gene accounts for under half of the shortfall where checked; the remainder is of unknown origin. V and J calls and clone size come straight from that table; D and trimming were deduced from the DNA. This sample has hundreds of thousands of clones in its table, and 75% to 90% of those were observed once. 0.95% to 1.1% of the sample goes to the ten largest clones.

On this clone: This clone's antigen is unknown. Qualities for individual bases were not recorded, and no much larger clone is one base off.

This clonotype was obtained from a woman aged 18-30 years in good health and CMV-seronegative. Sequenced material: PBMCs.

Here the CDR3 is given as CAIGTGWADTQYF. The DNA is as follows: TGTGCCATAGGGACAGGGTGGGCAGATACGCAGTATTTT. The chain was built from TRBV28 and TRBJ2-3; TRBD1 agrees with 9 junctional bases. Measured from the cysteine to the phenylalanine, the CDR3 is 13 residues long. Of all the DNA, just the CDR3 is kept, 39 bases in frame from base 1. Trimming takes 10 bases off V and 4 bases off J; junction bases not matched to a gene: 6. The germline V gene sets CDR1 to MDHEN and CDR2 to SYDVKM.